This entry concerns a single T cell receptor beta chain. The data were obtained in a study of control samples from healthy donors and cancer patients. Germline V CDR1 and CDR2: SGHDT, YYEEEE. The junction had 5 bases not matched to a gene; V was cut back by 3 bases and J by 4 bases. The CDR3 length is 17 residues. Some clones are missing from TCRdb's copy, which holds only in-frame ones; the method was immunoSEQ multiplex PCR. Among 80,000 to 100,000 clones listed, approximately 80% were seen once. This TCR was recovered from a woman in her twenties or thirties in good health. Sequenced sample: blood. This chain joins TRBV5-6 and TRBJ2-1; the match to TRBD2 covers 15 bases. In DNA, the CDR3 is TGTGCCAGCAGCTGGGGACTAGCGGGGGGCCAATACAATGAGCAGTTCTTC. It encodes CASSWGLAGGQYNEQFF.